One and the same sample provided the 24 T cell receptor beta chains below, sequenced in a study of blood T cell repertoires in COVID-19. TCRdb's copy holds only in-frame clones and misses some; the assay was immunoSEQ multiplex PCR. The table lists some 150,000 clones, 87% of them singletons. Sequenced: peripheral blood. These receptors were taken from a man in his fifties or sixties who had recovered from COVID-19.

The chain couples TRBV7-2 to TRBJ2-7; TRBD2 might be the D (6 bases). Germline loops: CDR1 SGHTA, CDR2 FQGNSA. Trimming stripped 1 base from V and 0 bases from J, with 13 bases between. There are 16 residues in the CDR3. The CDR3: CASSLGLAGNSYEQYF. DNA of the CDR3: TGTGCCAGCAGCTTAGGTTTGGCGGGGAACTCCTACGAGCAGTACTTC.

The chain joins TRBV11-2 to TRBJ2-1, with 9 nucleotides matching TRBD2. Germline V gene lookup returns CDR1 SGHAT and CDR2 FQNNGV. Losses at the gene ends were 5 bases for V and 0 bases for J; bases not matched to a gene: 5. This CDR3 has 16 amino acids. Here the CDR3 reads CASSPTSGSSYNEQFF. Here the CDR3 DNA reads TGTGCCAGCAGCCCCACTAGCGGGTCCTCCTACAATGAGCAGTTCTTC.

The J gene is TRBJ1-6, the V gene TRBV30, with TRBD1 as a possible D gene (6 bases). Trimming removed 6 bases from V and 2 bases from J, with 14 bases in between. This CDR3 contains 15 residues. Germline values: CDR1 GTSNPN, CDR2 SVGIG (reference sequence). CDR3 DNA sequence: TGTGCCTGTCGACACAGGGCCACCTATAATTCACCCCTCCACTTT. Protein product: CACRHRATYNSPLHF.

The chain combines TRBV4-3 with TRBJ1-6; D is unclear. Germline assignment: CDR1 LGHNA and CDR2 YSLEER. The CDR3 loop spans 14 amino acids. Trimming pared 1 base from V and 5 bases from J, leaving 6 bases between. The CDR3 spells CASSQVRNNSPLHF. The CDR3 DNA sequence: TGCGCCAGCAGCCAAGTCCGTAATAATTCACCCCTCCACTTT.

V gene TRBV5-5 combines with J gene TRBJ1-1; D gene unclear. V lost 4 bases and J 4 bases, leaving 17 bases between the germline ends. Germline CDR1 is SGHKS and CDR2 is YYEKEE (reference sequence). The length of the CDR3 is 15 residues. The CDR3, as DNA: TGTGCCAGCAGCGCCCGGTTGGGTGGAGGCACTGAAGCTTTCTTT. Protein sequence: CASSARLGGGTEAFF.

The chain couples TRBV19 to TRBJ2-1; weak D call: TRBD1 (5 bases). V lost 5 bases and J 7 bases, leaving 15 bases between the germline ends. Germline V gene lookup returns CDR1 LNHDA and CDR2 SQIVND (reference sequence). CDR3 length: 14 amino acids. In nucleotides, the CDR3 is TGTGCCAGTAGTGCGTCGCAGGGATGGAATGAGCAGTTCTTC. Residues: CASSASQGWNEQFF.

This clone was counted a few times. CDR3 in amino acids: CASSVQDRDQHF. CDR3 sequence (DNA): TGTGCCAGTAGCGTACAGGACAGGGACCAGCATTTT. The chain recombines TRBV19 with TRBJ1-5, with 8 nucleotides matching TRBD1. The ends lost 6 bases at V and 12 bases at J; junction bases unmatched: 7. Germline V gene sequence: CDR1 LNHDA, CDR2 SQIVND (reference sequence). CDR3 length: 12 amino acids.

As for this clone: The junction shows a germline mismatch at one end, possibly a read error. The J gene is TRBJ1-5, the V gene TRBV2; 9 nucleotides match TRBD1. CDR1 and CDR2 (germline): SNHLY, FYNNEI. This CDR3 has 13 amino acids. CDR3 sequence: CASSPGTGTLRNF. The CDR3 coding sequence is TGTGCCAGCAGTCCCGGGACAGGGACCCTCCGGAATTTT. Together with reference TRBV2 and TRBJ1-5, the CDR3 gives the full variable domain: EPEVTQTPSHQVTQMGQEVILRCVPISNHLYFYWYRQILGQKVEFLVSFYNNEISEKSEIFDDQFSVERPDGSNFTLKIRSTKLEDSAMYFCASSPGTGTLRNFGDGTRLSIL.

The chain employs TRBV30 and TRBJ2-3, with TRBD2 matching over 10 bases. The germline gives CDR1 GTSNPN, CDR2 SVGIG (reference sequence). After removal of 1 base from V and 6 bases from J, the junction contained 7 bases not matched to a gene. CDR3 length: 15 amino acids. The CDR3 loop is CAWSASGGAGDTQYF. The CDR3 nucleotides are TGTGCCTGGAGTGCGAGCGGGGGGGCAGGGGATACGCAGTATTTT.

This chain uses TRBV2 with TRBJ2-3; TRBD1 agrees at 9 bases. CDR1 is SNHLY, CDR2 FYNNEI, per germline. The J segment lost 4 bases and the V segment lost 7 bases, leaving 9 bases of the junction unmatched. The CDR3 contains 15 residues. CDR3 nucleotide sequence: TGTGCCAGCATCAAAGACAGGGGGAGGTCAGATACGCAGTATTTT. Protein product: CASIKDRGRSDTQYF.

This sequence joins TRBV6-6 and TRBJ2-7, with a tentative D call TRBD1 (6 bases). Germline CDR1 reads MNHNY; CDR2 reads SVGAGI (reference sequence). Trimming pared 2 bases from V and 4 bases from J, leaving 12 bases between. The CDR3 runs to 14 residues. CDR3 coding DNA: TGTGCCAGCAGTTACGGTCCAGGGGAGTACGAGCAGTACTTC. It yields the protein CASSYGPGEYEQYF.

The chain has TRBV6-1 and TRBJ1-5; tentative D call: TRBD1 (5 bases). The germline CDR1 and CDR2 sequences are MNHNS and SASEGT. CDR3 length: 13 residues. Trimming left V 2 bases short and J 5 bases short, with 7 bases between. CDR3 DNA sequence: TGTGCCAGCAGTGAACCGGGGGATCAGCCCCAGCATTTT. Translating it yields CASSEPGDQPQHF.

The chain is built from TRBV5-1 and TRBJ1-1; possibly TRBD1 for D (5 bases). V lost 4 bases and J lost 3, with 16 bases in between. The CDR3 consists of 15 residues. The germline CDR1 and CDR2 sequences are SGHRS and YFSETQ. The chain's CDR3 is CASSLAGGGDTEAFF. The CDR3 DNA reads TGCGCCAGCAGCCTCGCGGGGGGAGGCGACACTGAAGCTTTCTTT.

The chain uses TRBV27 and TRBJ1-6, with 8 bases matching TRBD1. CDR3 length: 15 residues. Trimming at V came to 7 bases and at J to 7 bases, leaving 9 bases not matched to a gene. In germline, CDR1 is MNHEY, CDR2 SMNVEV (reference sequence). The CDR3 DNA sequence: TGTGCCAGCAACCAACAGGGGGTTGCGAATTCACCCCTCCACTTT. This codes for CASNQQGVANSPLHF.

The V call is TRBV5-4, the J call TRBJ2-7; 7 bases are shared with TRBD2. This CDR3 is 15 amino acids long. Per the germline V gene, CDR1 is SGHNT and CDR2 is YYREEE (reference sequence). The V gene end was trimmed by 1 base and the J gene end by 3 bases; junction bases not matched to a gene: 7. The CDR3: CASSLPAGGVYEQYF. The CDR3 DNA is TGTGCCAGCAGCTTGCCGGCTGGGGGGGTCTACGAGCAGTACTTC.

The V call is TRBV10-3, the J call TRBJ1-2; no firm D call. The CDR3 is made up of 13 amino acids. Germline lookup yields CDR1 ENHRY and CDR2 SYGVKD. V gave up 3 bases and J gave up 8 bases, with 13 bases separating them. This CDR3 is CAISELDLRGYTF. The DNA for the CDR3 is TGTGCCATCAGTGAACTAGATCTCCGAGGCTACACCTTC.

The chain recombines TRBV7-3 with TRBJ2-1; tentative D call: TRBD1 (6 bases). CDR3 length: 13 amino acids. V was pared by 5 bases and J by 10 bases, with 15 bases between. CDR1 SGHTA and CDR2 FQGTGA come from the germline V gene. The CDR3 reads CASSGTGTSEQFF. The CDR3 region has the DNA TGTGCCAGCAGCGGAACAGGGACCTCCGAGCAGTTCTTC.

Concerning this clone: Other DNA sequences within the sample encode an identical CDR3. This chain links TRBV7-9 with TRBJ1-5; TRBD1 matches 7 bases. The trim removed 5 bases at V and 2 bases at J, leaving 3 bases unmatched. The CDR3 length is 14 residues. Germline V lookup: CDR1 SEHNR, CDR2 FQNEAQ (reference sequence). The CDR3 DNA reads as TGTGCCAGCAGCAGTGGACAGGGCAATCAGCCCCAGCATTTT. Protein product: CASSSGQGNQPQHF.

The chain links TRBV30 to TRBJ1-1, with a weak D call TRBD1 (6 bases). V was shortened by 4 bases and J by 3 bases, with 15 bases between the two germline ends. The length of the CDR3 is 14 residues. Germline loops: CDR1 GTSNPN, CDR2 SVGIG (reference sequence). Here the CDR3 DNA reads TGTGCCTGGAAAAGGGGGTCTGGGTACACTGAAGCTTTCTTT. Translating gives CAWKRGSGYTEAFF.

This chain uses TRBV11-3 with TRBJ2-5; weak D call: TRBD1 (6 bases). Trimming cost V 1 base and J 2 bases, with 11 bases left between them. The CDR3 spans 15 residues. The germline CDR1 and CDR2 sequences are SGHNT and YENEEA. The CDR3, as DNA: TGTGCCAGCAGCTTAGGGGACACCGGACAAGAGACCCAGTACTTC. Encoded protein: CASSLGDTGQETQYF.

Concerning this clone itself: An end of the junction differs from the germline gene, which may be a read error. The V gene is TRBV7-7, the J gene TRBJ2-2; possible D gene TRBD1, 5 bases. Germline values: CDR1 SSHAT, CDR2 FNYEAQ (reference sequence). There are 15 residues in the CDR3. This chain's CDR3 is CASSLNQGNTGELFF. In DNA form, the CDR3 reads TGTGCTAGCAGCTTAAACCAGGGAAACACCGGGGAGCTGTTTTTT.

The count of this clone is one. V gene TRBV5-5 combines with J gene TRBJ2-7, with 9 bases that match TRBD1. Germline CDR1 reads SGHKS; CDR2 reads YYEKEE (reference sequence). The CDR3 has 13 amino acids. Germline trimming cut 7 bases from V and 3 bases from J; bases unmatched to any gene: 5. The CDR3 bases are TGTGCCAGCGATTCGACAGGGGGCTACGAGCAGTACTTC. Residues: CASDSTGGYEQYF.

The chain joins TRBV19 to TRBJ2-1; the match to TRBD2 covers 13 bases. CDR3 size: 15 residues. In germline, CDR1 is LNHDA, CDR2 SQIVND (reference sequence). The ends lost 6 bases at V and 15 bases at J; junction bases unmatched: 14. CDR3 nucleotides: TGTGCCAGTAGGGGGACTAGCGGGGTAGGAACCGAGTCGTTCTTC. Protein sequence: CASRGTSGVGTESFF.

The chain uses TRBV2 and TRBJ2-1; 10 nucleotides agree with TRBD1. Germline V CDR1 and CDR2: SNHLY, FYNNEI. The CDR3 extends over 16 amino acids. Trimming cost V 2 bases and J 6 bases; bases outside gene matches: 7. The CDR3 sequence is CASSESSGTGVNEQFF. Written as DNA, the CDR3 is TGTGCCAGCAGTGAATCGTCCGGGACAGGGGTCAATGAGCAGTTCTTC.